This is a list of T cell receptor beta chains from one sample in a study of blood T cell repertoires in COVID-19. TCRdb's copy holds only in-frame clones and misses some; the assay was immunoSEQ multiplex PCR. Of under 130,000 clones in the sample, about 80% were seen once. The sequencing input was peripheral blood. These receptors were collected from a human donor in a cohort sampled during active or convalescent COVID-19. Both conserved end residues are part of each CDR3. The D gene is left open where the match is weak. Clone size appears in some rows only: once, few, many, or a class for an expanded clone.

v_gene,j_gene,abundance,d_gene,CDR3nt,CDR3aa
TRBV18,TRBJ2-7,NA,NA,TGTGCCAGCTCACCACAGCCAGGGGCATACGAGCAGTACTTC,CASSPQPGAYEQYF
TRBV27,TRBJ2-7,NA,TRBD1,TGTGCCAGCAGTACCGACCGGGACAGGGGTTACGAGCAGTACTTC,CASSTDRDRGYEQYF
TRBV3-1/TRBV3-2,TRBJ1-5,NA,TRBD1,TGTGCCAGCAGCCATAGGGGGCCAGGTCAGCCCCAGCATTTT,CASSHRGPGQPQHF
TRBV5-1,TRBJ1-4,NA,NA,TGCGCCAGCAGCCTAGGACAGAATGAAAAACTGTTTTTT,CASSLGQNEKLFF
TRBV20-1,TRBJ1-3,NA,NA,TGCAGTGCTAGTGACCCCAGAGGGCCTGGAAACACCATATATTTT,CSASDPRGPGNTIYF
TRBV7-9,TRBJ1-3,once,NA,TGTGCCAGCAGCTTATCGTACACGGGAAACACCATATATTTT,CASSLSYTGNTIYF
TRBV24-1,TRBJ1-1,NA,NA,TGTGCCACCCGGGACACTGTGAACACTGAAGCTTTCTTT,CATRDTVNTEAFF
TRBV7-9,TRBJ1-1,NA,TRBD1,TGTGCCAGCAGCTCGCGGACAGGGGGAGTGAACACTGAAGCTTTCTTT,CASSSRTGGVNTEAFF
TRBV5-1,TRBJ1-2,NA,NA,TGCGCCAGCAGCTTGCTTCAGGACAAGTTTAACTATGGCTACACCTTC,CASSLLQDKFNYGYTF
TRBV5-1,TRBJ2-5,NA,TRBD1,TGCGCCAGCAGCTTGACAGGGGGCCGAGAGACCCAGTACTTC,CASSLTGGRETQYF
TRBV3-1/TRBV3-2,TRBJ2-5,NA,TRBD2,TGTGCCAGCAGCGGGGGGGGTGTGGAGACCCAGTACTTC,CASSGGGVETQYF
TRBV7-2,TRBJ2-1,NA,TRBD2,TGTGCCAGCAGCCGGACTAGCGGGGGTATGAGCTCCTACAATGAGCAGTTCTTC,CASSRTSGGMSSYNEQFF
TRBV3-1/TRBV3-2,TRBJ2-1,NA,TRBD2,TGTGCCAGCAGCTTTACTAGCGGCCATATCAATGAGCAGTTCTTC,CASSFTSGHINEQFF
TRBV11-2,TRBJ1-2,NA,NA,TGTGCCAGCAGCCGAGGGGACATAGGCTACACCTTC,CASSRGDIGYTF
TRBV2,TRBJ1-5,NA,NA,TGTGCCTCCAACGGGTACAACAATCAGCCCCAGCATTTT,CASNGYNNQPQHF
TRBV5-1,TRBJ2-2,once,TRBD2,TGCGCCAGCAGCTCGAACCCGGGACTAGCTGCCGGGGAGCTGTTTTTT,CASSSNPGLAAGELFF
TRBV7-2,TRBJ2-5,NA,TRBD2,TGTGCCAGCAGCTTAGGAGGGAGCGGGGGCCACCAAGAGACCCAGTACTTC,CASSLGGSGGHQETQYF
TRBV5-1,TRBJ2-3,NA,NA,TGCGCCAGCAGCTTCGGGGAACATACGCAGTATTTT,CASSFGEHTQYF
TRBV29-1,TRBJ2-7,NA,NA,TGCAGCGTTGAGGCAGGGAGGATGGACGAGCAGTACTTC,CSVEAGRMDEQYF
TRBV27,TRBJ1-2,once,TRBD1,TGTGCCAGCAGTTTATCGATGACAGGGGGCTCTGGCTACACCTTC,CASSLSMTGGSGYTF
TRBV9,TRBJ2-6,NA,TRBD1,TGTGCCAGCAGCCTCCCGGGACAGGGTACCAACGTCCTGACTTTC,CASSLPGQGTNVLTF
TRBV29-1,TRBJ1-3,NA,NA,TGCAGCGTTACAGGCTCCGGAAACACCATATATTTT,CSVTGSGNTIYF
TRBV5-1,TRBJ1-3,once,TRBD1,TGCGCCAGCAGCGGGACAGGGGGTGTCGTAAGCTCTGGAAACACCATATATTTT,CASSGTGGVVSSGNTIYF
TRBV7-3,TRBJ1-6,NA,NA,TGTGCCAGCAGCTCAAATAATTCACCCCTCCACTTT,CASSSNNSPLHF
TRBV18,TRBJ2-7,NA,NA,TGTGCCAGCTCACCTTTGATCACAGGGACCTACGAGCAGTACTTC,CASSPLITGTYEQYF
TRBV3-1/TRBV3-2,TRBJ1-5,NA,NA,TGTGCCAGCAGCCAAGGGGCCGCGGGCCCTGGGCATTTT,CASSQGAAGPGHF